These 10 T cell receptor beta chains were sequenced from one sample in a study of shared T cell receptors in the human thymus. Generated by immunoSEQ multiplex PCR, the TCRdb table keeps only in-frame clones and is missing some. The table includes approximately 400,000 clones, about 95% detected once. The sample comprised thymocytes. The receptors were sampled from a human donor.

V and J are TRBV15 and TRBJ1-2, with TRBD1 as a possible D gene (6 bases). V gave up 6 bases and J gave up 7 bases, with 12 bases separating them. The CDR3 runs 12 residues. Germline loops: CDR1 LNHNV, CDR2 YYDKDF (reference sequence). CDR3 sequence (DNA): TGTGCCACCAGTCGGACAGAGGCTGGCTACACCTTC. Its translation is CATSRTEAGYTF. Full variable domain (outside the CDR3, taken from reference TRBV15 and TRBJ1-2): DAMVIQNPRYQVTQFGKPVTLSCSQTLNHNVMYWYQQKSSQAPKLLFHYYDKDFNNEADTPDNFQSRRPNTSFCFLDIRSPGLGDTAMYLCATSRTEAGYTFGSGTRLTVV.

The gene calls are TRBV7-2 and TRBJ2-5, with 7 bases identical to TRBD2. The V and J ends lost 4 bases and 5 bases, in that order; junction bases with no gene match: 16. The germline gives CDR1 SGHTA, CDR2 FQGNSA. The CDR3 contains 17 residues. The CDR3 sequence is CASSWSGNLSLNETQYF. CDR3 nucleotides: TGTGCCAGCAGCTGGAGCGGGAACCTTTCTCTCAATGAGACCCAGTACTTC.

The CDR3 protein is CASSLRGRAPYGYTF. The CDR3 DNA follows: TGTGCCAGCAGCTTGAGAGGGAGGGCTCCCTATGGCTACACCTTC. V is TRBV7-9 and J is TRBJ1-2; no firm D call. Per germline, CDR1 SEHNR and CDR2 FQNEAQ (reference sequence). The CDR3 has 15 amino acids. V lost 3 bases and J lost 4, with 15 bases in between.

This chain joins TRBV7-3 and TRBJ2-1; 9 nucleotides agree with TRBD2. The V gene's germline CDR1 is SGHTA and CDR2 FQGTGA. The CDR3 is made up of 15 amino acids. The ends lost 1 base at V and 7 bases at J; junction bases unmatched: 5. In DNA form, the CDR3 reads TGTGCCAGCAGCTTAAAGCTAGCGGGAAGGAATGAGCAGTTCTTC. Amino acid sequence: CASSLKLAGRNEQFF.

V usage is TRBV15 and J usage is TRBJ2-1, with 7 positions matching TRBD2. CDR3 length: 15 amino acids. Germline V lookup: CDR1 LNHNV, CDR2 YYDKDF (reference sequence). Unmatched junction bases numbered 9, after V lost 2 bases and J lost 8 bases. The CDR3 bases are TGTGCCACCAGCAGATCCCCGACTGGGAGGGATGAGCAGTTCTTC. As protein: CATSRSPTGRDEQFF.

The chain has TRBV28 and TRBJ2-7; D is uncertain. Trimming took 3 bases from V and 3 from J, leaving 15 bases between them. From germline, CDR1 is MDHEN and CDR2 SYDVKM. The CDR3 has 15 residues. The CDR3 DNA follows: TGTGCCAGCAGTTTGGCTCACTGGAAGCACTACGAGCAGTACTTC. It is translated as CASSLAHWKHYEQYF.

The genes are TRBV9 and TRBJ1-4; 7 bases agree with TRBD1. The CDR3 has 17 amino acids. The V segment lost 0 bases and the J segment 8 bases; nucleotides outside the gene matches: 13. Germline assignment: CDR1 SGDLS and CDR2 YYNGEE. DNA of the CDR3: TGTGCCAGCAGCGTAGCCCGGTCGGCGACAGGGAACGAAAAACTGTTTTTT. Its protein is CASSVARSATGNEKLFF.

The chain uses TRBV28 and TRBJ2-1, with TRBD2 identical over 7 bases. The CDR3 covers 14 residues. Losses at the gene ends were 6 bases for V and 5 bases for J; bases not matched to a gene: 7. Germline CDR1 MDHEN, CDR2 SYDVKM. The CDR3 DNA sequence: TGTGCCAGCAGCCGGGGGGTCCTTGACAATGAGCAGTTCTTC. It codes for CASSRGVLDNEQFF.

The gene calls are TRBV27 and TRBJ2-6; 8 bases are shared with TRBD1. The germline CDR1 and CDR2 sequences are MNHEY and SMNVEV (reference sequence). The CDR3 sequence is 18 residues long. The trim removed 5 bases at V and 0 bases at J, leaving 9 bases unmatched. The CDR3 region is CASSQKQGESSGANVLTF. The CDR3 nucleotides are TGTGCCAGCAGTCAAAAACAGGGGGAAAGCTCTGGGGCCAACGTCCTGACTTTC.

The rearrangement joins TRBV10-1 to TRBJ2-1; D is perhaps TRBD1 (5 bases). The CDR3 covers 15 residues. Germline lookup yields CDR1 WNHNN and CDR2 SYGVQD (reference sequence). V lost 5 bases to trimming and J lost 0 bases, with 11 bases between them. CDR3 region: CASSIDRSSYNEQFF. Here the CDR3 DNA reads TGCGCCAGCAGTATTGACAGAAGCTCCTACAATGAGCAGTTCTTC.